The 29 T cell receptor beta chains listed next were all sequenced from one sample in a study of blood T cell repertoires in COVID-19. The repertoire was sequenced with immunoSEQ multiplex PCR; TCRdb's copy has only in-frame clones and lacks some. The sample shows roughly 120,000 clones, 75% to 90% of them seen only once. Specimen: peripheral blood. The receptors derive from a young man with acute or convalescent COVID-19.

J is TRBJ2-1 and V is TRBV10-3; no reliable D call. Germline lookup yields CDR1 ENHRY and CDR2 SYGVKD. The CDR3 covers 14 residues. Trimming removed 4 bases at V and 3 bases at J, with 10 bases between. In DNA, the CDR3 is TGTGCCATCAGTGCCGAGGATAACTACAATGAGCAGTTCTTC. It encodes CAISAEDNYNEQFF.

This sequence joins TRBV30 and TRBJ1-4; unclear D gene. Trimming shortened V by 2 bases and J by 7 bases, and 17 bases separated the two germline ends. The germline V gene has CDR1 GTSNPN and CDR2 SVGIG (reference sequence). The CDR3 extends over 15 amino acids. The DNA of the CDR3 is TGTGCCTGGAGTCGGGGAGGGAATGTTGCTGAAAAACTGTTTTTT. Translating gives CAWSRGGNVAEKLFF. Filled out from reference TRBV30 and TRBJ1-4, the complete variable domain reads SQTIHQWPATLVQPVGSPLSLECTVEGTSNPNLYWYRQAAGRGLQLLFYSVGIGQISSEVPQNLSASRPQDRQFILSSKKLLLSDSGFYLCAWSRGGNVAEKLFFGSGTQLSVL.

This sequence joins TRBV19 and TRBJ1-3; D is undetermined. The CDR3 contains 12 residues. The V gene lost 7 bases and the J gene lost 4 bases, with 8 bases spanning the gap. Germline V gene data show CDR1 as LNHDA and CDR2 as SQIVND (reference sequence). CDR3 DNA sequence: TGTGCCAGTAATTATCTCGGAAACACCATATATTTT. As protein: CASNYLGNTIYF.

This clone was counted a single time. The V and J genes are TRBV9 and TRBJ1-2; D gene uncertain. V lost 5 bases and J lost 2, with 19 bases in between. Per germline, CDR1 SGDLS and CDR2 YYNGEE. This CDR3 has 16 amino acids. The CDR3 DNA follows: TGTGCCAGCAGTTTAGCGTCGGTGGGTTACAACTATGGCTACACCTTC. It specifies CASSLASVGYNYGYTF.

This rearrangement joins TRBV30 to TRBJ1-2; 9 bases fit TRBD1. The CDR3 has 14 amino acids. V lost 2 bases and J lost 3; bases outside the gene matches: 4. Germline CDR1 reads GTSNPN; CDR2 reads SVGIG (reference sequence). The CDR3 spells CAWSLTGGYYGYTF. CDR3 bases: TGTGCCTGGAGTCTTACAGGGGGCTACTATGGCTACACCTTC.

The V gene is TRBV5-1, the J gene TRBJ1-1; 9 bases are shared with TRBD1. Germline values: CDR1 SGHRS, CDR2 YFSETQ. The CDR3 runs 15 residues. V lost 1 base and J lost 12; bases outside the gene matches: 13. CDR3 sequence (DNA): TGCGCCAGCAGCTTGTTGAGGCCGGACAGGGGTGTACCTTTCTTT. This translates into CASSLLRPDRGVPFF.

This chain uses TRBV7-2 with TRBJ2-3, with 11 nucleotides matching TRBD2. Per the germline V gene, CDR1 is SGHTA and CDR2 is FQGNSA. CDR3 size: 15 residues. Losses at the gene ends were 4 bases for V and 4 bases for J; bases not matched to a gene: 4. This CDR3 is CASSSIAGGADTQYF. DNA of the CDR3: TGTGCCAGCAGCTCCATAGCGGGGGGGGCAGATACGCAGTATTTT.

The gene calls are TRBV19 and TRBJ1-6; no definite D call. The CDR3 sequence is 15 residues long. V lost 4 bases and J lost 7, with 14 bases in between. Germline V gives CDR1 LNHDA, CDR2 SQIVND (reference sequence). The chain's CDR3 is CASSTFGDGNSPLHF. CDR3 bases: TGTGCCAGTAGTACCTTCGGAGACGGGAATTCACCCCTCCACTTT.

The rearrangement uses TRBV19 and TRBJ1-6; 12 bases are shared with TRBD1. The junction had 13 bases not matched to a gene; V was cut back by 5 bases and J by 8 bases. Germline V gene sequence: CDR1 LNHDA, CDR2 SQIVND (reference sequence). This CDR3 region has 18 residues. CDR3 sequence: CASSPGDGTGGRYSPLHF. CDR3 nucleotide sequence: TGTGCCAGTAGTCCGGGCGATGGGACAGGGGGCCGTTATTCACCCCTCCACTTT.

This clone was recorded a few times. The rearrangement joins TRBV6-5 to TRBJ1-4; D unresolved. The CDR3 runs 12 residues. The germline V gene encodes CDR1 MNHEY and CDR2 SVGAGI. The V end lost 0 bases, the J end lost 7 bases, and 3 bases lay between the germline ends. The CDR3 protein is CASSYSGEKLFF. The CDR3 DNA sequence: TGTGCCAGCAGTTACTCCGGTGAAAAACTGTTTTTT.

This clone was seen only a few times. The chain uses TRBV5-4 and TRBJ1-1; 7 bases are a match to TRBD1. After removal of 5 bases from V and 0 bases from J, the junction contained 4 bases not matched to a gene. The CDR3 is 14 amino acids. The germline gives CDR1 SGHNT, CDR2 YYREEE (reference sequence). The CDR3 loop is CASRRDSLNTEAFF. Written as DNA, the CDR3 is TGTGCCAGCAGAAGGGACAGCTTGAACACTGAAGCTTTCTTT.

The V and J genes are TRBV29-1 and TRBJ1-2, with D possibly being TRBD1 (5 bases). This CDR3 spans 13 amino acids. The V gene lost 3 bases and the J gene lost 8 bases, with 16 bases spanning the gap. In germline, CDR1 is SQVTM, CDR2 ANQGSEA. The CDR3 nucleotides read TGCAGCGTTGACAGGGCGGGGACGGGAGGCTACACCTTC. Its translation is CSVDRAGTGGYTF.

The CDR3 spells CASSLGGLTEAFF. Written as DNA, the CDR3 is TGTGCCAGCAGCTTAGGGGGGCTCACTGAAGCTTTCTTT. The genes are TRBV7-9 and TRBJ1-1; possibly TRBD1 for D (6 bases). Germline loops: CDR1 SEHNR, CDR2 FQNEAQ (reference sequence). Trimming stripped 1 base from V and 4 bases from J, with 7 bases between. CDR3 length equals 13 residues.

The J gene is TRBJ2-1, the V gene TRBV5-1; 8 nucleotides match TRBD2. The CDR3 length is 15 residues. Per the germline V gene, CDR1 is SGHRS and CDR2 is YFSETQ. Unmatched junction bases numbered 5, after V lost 0 bases and J lost 6 bases. CDR3 in amino acids: CASSLVAGYSNEQFF. CDR3 in DNA: TGCGCCAGCAGCTTGGTAGCGGGGTACTCCAATGAGCAGTTCTTC.

The chain uses TRBV6-1 and TRBJ1-5; no firm D call. Trimming pared 0 bases from V and 7 bases from J, leaving 7 bases between. The germline V gene has CDR1 MNHNS and CDR2 SASEGT. The CDR3 consists of 13 residues. The CDR3 nucleotides are TGTGCCAGCAGTGAAGCCGAGGGCCAGCCCCAGCATTTT. Its translation is CASSEAEGQPQHF.

This clone was observed a handful of times. This chain joins TRBV7-2 and TRBJ2-5; 8 bases line up with TRBD2. The V segment lost 11 bases and the J segment 1 base; nucleotides outside the gene matches: 6. CDR3 length: 13 amino acids. Germline CDR1 reads SGHTA; CDR2 reads FQGNSA. Here the CDR3 DNA reads TGTGCCGGCGCCCGGGGGGGCCAAGAGACCCAGTACTTC. It translates to CAGARGGQETQYF.

This chain links TRBV19 with TRBJ2-2, with 8 bases that match TRBD2. Germline V gene data show CDR1 as LNHDA and CDR2 as SQIVND (reference sequence). After removal of 5 bases from V and 1 base from J, the junction contained 12 bases not matched to a gene. This CDR3 spans 18 amino acids. CDR3 nucleotide sequence: TGTGCCAGTAGTTCCGACCCAAGCGGGGGTTGGAACACCGGGGAGCTGTTTTTT. It specifies CASSSDPSGGWNTGELFF.

The V gene is TRBV28, the J gene TRBJ2-1; TRBD2 matches 14 bases. Germline V gives CDR1 MDHEN, CDR2 SYDVKM. The V gene end was trimmed by 6 bases and the J gene end by 4 bases; junction bases not matched to a gene: 5. The CDR3 consists of 16 residues. The CDR3 nucleotides are TGTGCCAGCAGGCCCGGGACTAGCGGGGGTTACAATGAGCAGTTCTTC. Its protein product is CASRPGTSGGYNEQFF.

V and J are TRBV12-5 and TRBJ1-6, with D possibly matching TRBD1 (6 bases). V lost 1 base to trimming and J lost 10 bases, with 8 bases between them. CDR3 length: 13 amino acids. The germline V gene has CDR1 LGHNT and CDR2 FRNRAP. CDR3 protein: CASGLEGGSPLHF. The CDR3 nucleotides read TGTGCTAGTGGTTTGGAGGGGGGGTCACCCCTCCACTTT.

This rearrangement joins TRBV2 to TRBJ2-2, with D tentatively TRBD1 (5 bases). In germline, CDR1 is SNHLY, CDR2 FYNNEI. Trimming took off 7 bases at V and 1 base at J, with 10 bases between the two ends. The CDR3 covers 14 residues. For the CDR3, the DNA is TGTGCCAGCAAAGACAGACGGAACACCGGGGAGCTGTTTTTT. Its translation: CASKDRRNTGELFF.

About this clone: Other DNA sequences in the same sample also yield this CDR3. The chain is built from TRBV10-3 and TRBJ1-2, with D perhaps TRBD1 (6 bases). Per the germline V gene, CDR1 is ENHRY and CDR2 is SYGVKD. The V end lost 4 bases, the J end lost 4 bases, and 7 bases lay between the germline ends. This CDR3 has 12 amino acids. CDR3: CAISADSYGYTF. The CDR3 DNA sequence: TGTGCCATCAGTGCGGACAGCTATGGCTACACCTTC.

This clone is a singleton in its sample. The chain is built from TRBV3-1 (or the pseudogene TRBV3-2) and TRBJ2-7; the D is unclear. CDR1 and CDR2 from the germline V gene are LGHDT and YNNKEL (reference sequence). V lost 4 bases to trimming and J lost 5 bases, with 12 bases between them. The CDR3 has 13 amino acids. The CDR3 spells CASSLSYTNEQYF. As DNA, the CDR3 is TGTGCCAGCAGCCTTAGCTATACGAACGAGCAGTACTTC.

V gene TRBV5-6 combines with J gene TRBJ2-3, with 7 bases matching TRBD1. V shed 4 bases, J shed 4 bases, and the junction held 3 bases outside the gene matches. The CDR3 runs to 13 residues. The V gene's germline CDR1 is SGHDT and CDR2 YYEEEE. This CDR3 is CASSSTGADTQYF. The CDR3 coding sequence is TGTGCCAGCAGCAGTACAGGGGCAGATACGCAGTATTTT.

V and J are TRBV6-8 and TRBJ1-5; 8 bases line up with TRBD1. J gave up 6 bases and V 6 bases, and 10 bases lay outside the gene matches. The V gene's germline CDR1 is MNHGY and CDR2 SAAAGT. The CDR3 has 15 residues. CDR3 protein: CASREIQGGFQPQHF. CDR3 coding DNA: TGTGCCAGCAGAGAGATACAGGGGGGGTTTCAGCCCCAGCATTTT.

This clone was seen only once. V is TRBV9 and J is TRBJ2-5; 8 positions agree with TRBD1. This CDR3 spans 14 amino acids. Germline lookup yields CDR1 SGDLS and CDR2 YYNGEE. V lost 4 bases, J lost 2 bases, and 4 bases stayed unmatched. CDR3 loop: CASSLGTGQETQYF. The DNA for the CDR3 is TGTGCCAGCAGCTTAGGGACAGGACAAGAGACCCAGTACTTC.

CDR3 loop: CASSIGGGTDTQYF. CDR3 nucleotide sequence: TGTGCCAGTAGTATAGGGGGCGGCACAGATACGCAGTATTTT. The V call is TRBV19, the J call TRBJ2-3; tentatively, D is TRBD1 (5 bases). Germline CDR1 and CDR2: LNHDA and SQIVND (reference sequence). CDR3 length: 14 residues. The V gene lost 1 base and the J gene lost 1 base, with 6 bases spanning the gap.

The chain carries TRBV18 and TRBJ2-7, with 15 bases fitting TRBD2. V lost 3 bases to trimming and J lost 4 bases; unmatched junction nucleotides: 1. The CDR3 is 15 residues long. Germline V CDR1 and CDR2: KGHSH, LQKENI. For the CDR3, the DNA is TGTGCCAGCTCACCCGGGACTAGCGGGGGGTACGAGCAGTACTTC. It is translated as CASSPGTSGGYEQYF.

The V call is TRBV2, the J call TRBJ1-2; 9 nucleotides match TRBD1. CDR1 is SNHLY and CDR2 is FYNNEI in the germline V gene. After removal of 5 bases from V and 7 bases from J, the junction contained 5 bases not matched to a gene. The CDR3 is 13 amino acids. The CDR3 DNA is TGTGCCAGCAGTCCGGACAGGGGACTTGGCTACACCTTC. It encodes CASSPDRGLGYTF. Based on the CDR3 plus reference TRBV2 and TRBJ1-2, the full variable domain is EPEVTQTPSHQVTQMGQEVILRCVPISNHLYFYWYRQILGQKVEFLVSFYNNEISEKSEIFDDQFSVERPDGSNFTLKIRSTKLEDSAMYFCASSPDRGLGYTFGSGTRLTVV.

The genes are TRBV7-9 and TRBJ2-4; maybe TRBD1 (5 bases). From germline, CDR1 is SEHNR and CDR2 FQNEAQ (reference sequence). Between the trimmed V and J ends, which lost 6 bases and 8 bases, there was a span of 17 bases. The CDR3 is 14 residues long. The DNA for the CDR3 is TGTGCCAGCAGAGAGGAAGGGGCCGGACACATTCAGTACTTC. Its translation: CASREEGAGHIQYF. Supplemented by reference TRBV7-9 and TRBJ2-4, the full variable domain reads DTGVSQNPRHKITKRGQNVTFRCDPISEHNRLYWYRQTLGQGPEFLTYFQNEAQLEKSRLLSDRFSAERPKGSFSTLEIQRTEQGDSAMYLCASREEGAGHIQYFGAGTRLSVL.